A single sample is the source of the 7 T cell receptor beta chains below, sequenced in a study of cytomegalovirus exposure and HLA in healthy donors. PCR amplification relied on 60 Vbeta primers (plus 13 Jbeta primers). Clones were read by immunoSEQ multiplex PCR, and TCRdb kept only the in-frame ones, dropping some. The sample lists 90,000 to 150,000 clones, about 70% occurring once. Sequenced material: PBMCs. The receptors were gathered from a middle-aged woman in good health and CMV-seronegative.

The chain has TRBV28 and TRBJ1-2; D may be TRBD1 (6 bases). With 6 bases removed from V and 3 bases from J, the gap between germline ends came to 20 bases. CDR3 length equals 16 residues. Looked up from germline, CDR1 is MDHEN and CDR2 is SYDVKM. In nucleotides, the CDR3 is TGTGCCAGCAGCCCCCTGATCGGGGGGCATGACTATGGCTACACCTTC. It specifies CASSPLIGGHDYGYTF.

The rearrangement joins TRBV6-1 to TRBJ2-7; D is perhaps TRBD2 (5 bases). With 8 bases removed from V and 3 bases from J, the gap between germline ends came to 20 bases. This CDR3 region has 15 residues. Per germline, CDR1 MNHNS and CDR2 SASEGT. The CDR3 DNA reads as TGTGCCAGCGGCGAGAGGGAGTACTCGGTCTACGAGCAGTACTTC. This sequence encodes CASGEREYSVYEQYF.

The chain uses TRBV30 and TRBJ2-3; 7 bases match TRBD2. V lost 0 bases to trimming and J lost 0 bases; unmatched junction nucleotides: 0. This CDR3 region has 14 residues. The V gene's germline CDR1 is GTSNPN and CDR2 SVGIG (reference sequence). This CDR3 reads CAWSVGGSTDTQYF. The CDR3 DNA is TGTGCCTGGAGTGTGGGGGGGAGCACAGATACGCAGTATTTT.

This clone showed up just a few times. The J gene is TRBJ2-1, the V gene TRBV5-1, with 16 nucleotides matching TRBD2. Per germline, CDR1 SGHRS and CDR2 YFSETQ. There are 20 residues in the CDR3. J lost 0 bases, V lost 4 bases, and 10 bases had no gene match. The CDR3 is CASSGRGLAGGGSSYNEQFF. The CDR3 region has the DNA TGCGCCAGCAGCGGTAGGGGACTAGCGGGAGGGGGTAGCTCCTACAATGAGCAGTTCTTC. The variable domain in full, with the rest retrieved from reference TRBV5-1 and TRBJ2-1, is KAGVTQTPRYLIKTRGQQVTLSCSPISGHRSVSWYQQTPGQGLQFLFEYFSETQRNKGNFPGRFSGRQFSNSRSEMNVSTLELGDSALYLCASSGRGLAGGGSSYNEQFFGPGTRLTVL.

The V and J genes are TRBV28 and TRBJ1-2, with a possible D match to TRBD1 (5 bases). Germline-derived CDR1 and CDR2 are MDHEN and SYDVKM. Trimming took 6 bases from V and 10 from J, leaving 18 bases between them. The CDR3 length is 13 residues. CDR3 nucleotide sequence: TGTGCCAGCAGAACGGGGACTCAAAGGGACTACACCTTC. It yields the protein CASRTGTQRDYTF.

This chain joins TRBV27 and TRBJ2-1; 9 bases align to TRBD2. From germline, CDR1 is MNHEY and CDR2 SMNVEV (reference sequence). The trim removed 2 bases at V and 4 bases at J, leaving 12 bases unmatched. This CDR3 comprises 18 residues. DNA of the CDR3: TGTGCCAGCAGTTTAGATTGGCGAGGCGGGGGGGATTACAATGAGCAGTTCTTC. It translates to CASSLDWRGGGDYNEQFF.

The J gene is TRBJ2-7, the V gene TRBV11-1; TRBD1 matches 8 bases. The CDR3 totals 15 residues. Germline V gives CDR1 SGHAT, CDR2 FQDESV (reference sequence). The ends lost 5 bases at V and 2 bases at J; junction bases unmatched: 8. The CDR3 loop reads CASSVHSDRAYEQYF. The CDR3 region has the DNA TGTGCCAGCAGCGTCCATTCGGACAGGGCCTACGAGCAGTACTTC.